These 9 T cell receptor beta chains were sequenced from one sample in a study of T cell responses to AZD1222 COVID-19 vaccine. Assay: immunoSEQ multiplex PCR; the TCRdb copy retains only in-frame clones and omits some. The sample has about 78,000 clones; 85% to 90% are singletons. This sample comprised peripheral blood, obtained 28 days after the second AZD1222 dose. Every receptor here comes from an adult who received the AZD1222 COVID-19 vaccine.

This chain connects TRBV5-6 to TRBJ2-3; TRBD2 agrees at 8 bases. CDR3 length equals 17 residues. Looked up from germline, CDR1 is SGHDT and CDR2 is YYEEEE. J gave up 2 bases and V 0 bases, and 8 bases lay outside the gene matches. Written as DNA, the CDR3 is TGTGCCAGCAGCTTGGAAGGGGCGGGGGGTCTCACAGATACGCAGTATTTT. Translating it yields CASSLEGAGGLTDTQYF.

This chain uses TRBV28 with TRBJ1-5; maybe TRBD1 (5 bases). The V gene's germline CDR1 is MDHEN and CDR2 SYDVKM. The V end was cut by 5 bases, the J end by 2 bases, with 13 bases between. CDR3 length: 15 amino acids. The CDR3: CASSTREGGNQPQHF. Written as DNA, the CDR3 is TGTGCCAGCAGTACCAGGGAGGGAGGCAATCAGCCCCAGCATTTT.

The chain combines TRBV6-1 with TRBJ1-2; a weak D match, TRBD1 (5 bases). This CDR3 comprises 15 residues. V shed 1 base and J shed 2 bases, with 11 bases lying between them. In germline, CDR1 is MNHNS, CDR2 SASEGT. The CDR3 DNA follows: TGTGCCAGCAGTGAAGTGGGGCAGGGAAACTATGGCTACACCTTC. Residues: CASSEVGQGNYGYTF.

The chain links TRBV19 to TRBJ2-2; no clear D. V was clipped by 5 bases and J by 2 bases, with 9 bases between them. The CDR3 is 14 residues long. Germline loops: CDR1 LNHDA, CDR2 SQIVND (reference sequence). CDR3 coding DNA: TGTGCCAGTAGTTTCGGGCGAAACACCGGGGAGCTGTTTTTT. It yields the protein CASSFGRNTGELFF.

CDR3 coding DNA: TGTGCCAGCAGCCACCGGGCTAGCGGGTATTCCTACAATGAGCAGTTCTTC. Its translation is CASSHRASGYSYNEQFF. This chain links TRBV3-1 (or the pseudogene TRBV3-2) with TRBJ2-1; TRBD2 matches 8 bases. V was clipped by 3 bases and J by 1 base; unmatched bases: 8. Germline CDR1 is LGHDT and CDR2 is YNNKEL (reference sequence). The CDR3 is 17 residues long.

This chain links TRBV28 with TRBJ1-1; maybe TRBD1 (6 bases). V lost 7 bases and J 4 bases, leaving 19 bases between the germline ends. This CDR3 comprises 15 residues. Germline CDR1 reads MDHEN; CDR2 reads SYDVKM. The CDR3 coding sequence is TGTGCCAGCACCTGGGGGGGCATGGAGGTCACTGAAGCTTTCTTT. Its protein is CASTWGGMEVTEAFF.

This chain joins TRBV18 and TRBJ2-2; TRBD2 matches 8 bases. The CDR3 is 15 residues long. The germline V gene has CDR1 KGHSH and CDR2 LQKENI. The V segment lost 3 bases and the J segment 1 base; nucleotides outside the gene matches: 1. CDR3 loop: CASSPGTRNTGELFF. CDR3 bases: TGTGCCAGCTCACCCGGGACTAGGAACACCGGGGAGCTGTTTTTT.

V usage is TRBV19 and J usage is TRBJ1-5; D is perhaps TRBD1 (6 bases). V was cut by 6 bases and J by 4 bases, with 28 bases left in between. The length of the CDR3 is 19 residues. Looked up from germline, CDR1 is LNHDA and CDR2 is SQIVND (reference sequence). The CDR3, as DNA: TGTGCCAGTAGCCACTCCTCGAGAGGCGCGACAGGCCGAAATCAGCCCCAGCATTTT. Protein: CASSHSSRGATGRNQPQHF.

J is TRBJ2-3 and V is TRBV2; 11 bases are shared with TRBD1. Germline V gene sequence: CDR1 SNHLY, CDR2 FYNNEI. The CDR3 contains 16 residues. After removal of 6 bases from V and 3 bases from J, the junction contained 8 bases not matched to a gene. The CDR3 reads CASRTGQGGWTDTQYF. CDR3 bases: TGTGCCAGCAGGACGGGACAGGGGGGATGGACAGATACGCAGTATTTT.